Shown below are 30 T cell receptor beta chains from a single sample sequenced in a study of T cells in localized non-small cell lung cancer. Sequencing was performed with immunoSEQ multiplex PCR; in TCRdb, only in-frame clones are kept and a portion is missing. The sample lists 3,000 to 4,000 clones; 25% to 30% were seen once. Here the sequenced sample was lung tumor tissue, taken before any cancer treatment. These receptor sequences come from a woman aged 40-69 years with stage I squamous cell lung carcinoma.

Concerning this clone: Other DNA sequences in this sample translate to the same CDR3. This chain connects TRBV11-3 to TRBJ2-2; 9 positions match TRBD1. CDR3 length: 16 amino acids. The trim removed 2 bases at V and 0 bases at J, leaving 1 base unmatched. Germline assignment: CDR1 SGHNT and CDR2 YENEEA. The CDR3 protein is CASSLRDRANTGELFF. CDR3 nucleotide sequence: TGTGCCAGCAGCTTAAGGGACAGGGCGAACACCGGGGAGCTGTTTTTT.

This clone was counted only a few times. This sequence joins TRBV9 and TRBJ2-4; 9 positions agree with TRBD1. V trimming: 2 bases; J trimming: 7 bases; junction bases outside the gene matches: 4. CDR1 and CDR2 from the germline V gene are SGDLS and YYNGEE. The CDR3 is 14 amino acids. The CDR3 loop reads CASSVRDRENIQYF. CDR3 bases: TGTGCCAGCAGCGTCCGGGACAGGGAGAACATTCAGTACTTC.

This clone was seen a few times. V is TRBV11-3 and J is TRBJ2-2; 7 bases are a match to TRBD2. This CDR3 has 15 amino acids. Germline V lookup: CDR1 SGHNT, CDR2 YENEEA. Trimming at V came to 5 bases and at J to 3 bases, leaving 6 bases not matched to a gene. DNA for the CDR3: TGTGCCAGCAGCCAAGGCGGGGGAGACACCGGGGAGCTGTTTTTT. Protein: CASSQGGGDTGELFF.

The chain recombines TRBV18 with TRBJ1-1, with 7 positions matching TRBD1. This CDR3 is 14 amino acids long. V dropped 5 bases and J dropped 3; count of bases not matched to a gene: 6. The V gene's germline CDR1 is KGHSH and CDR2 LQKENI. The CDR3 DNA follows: TGTGCCAGCTCAGTAAGACAGGGAGACACTGAAGCTTTCTTT. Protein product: CASSVRQGDTEAFF. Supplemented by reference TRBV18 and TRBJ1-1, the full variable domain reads NAGVMQNPRHLVRRRGQEARLRCSPMKGHSHVYWYRQLPEEGLKFMVYLQKENIIDESGMPKERFSAEFPKEGPSILRIQQVVRGDSAAYFCASSVRQGDTEAFFGQGTRLTVV.

CDR3 region: CASSEELNYGYTF. CDR3 nucleotides: TGTGCCAGCAGTGAAGAGCTAAACTATGGCTACACCTTC. The rearrangement links TRBV6-1 to TRBJ1-2; D unclear. Germline V CDR1 and CDR2: MNHNS, SASEGT. The length of the CDR3 is 13 residues. V was clipped by 1 base and J by 2 bases, with 5 bases between them.

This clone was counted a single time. For the CDR3, the DNA is TGCGCCAGCAGCATAACGCCCGGGATCAACAATGAGCAGTTCTTC. Its protein is CASSITPGINNEQFF. This chain connects TRBV5-1 to TRBJ2-1, with TRBD2 as a possible D gene (5 bases). Trimming cost V 4 bases and J 5 bases, with 16 bases left between them. Germline assignment: CDR1 SGHRS and CDR2 YFSETQ. CDR3 length: 15 residues.

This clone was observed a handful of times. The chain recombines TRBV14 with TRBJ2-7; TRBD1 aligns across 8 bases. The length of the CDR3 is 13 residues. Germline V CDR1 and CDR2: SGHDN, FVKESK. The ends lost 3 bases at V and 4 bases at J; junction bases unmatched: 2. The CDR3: CASSQDRAYEQYF. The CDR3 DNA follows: TGTGCCAGCAGCCAGGACAGGGCGTACGAGCAGTACTTC.

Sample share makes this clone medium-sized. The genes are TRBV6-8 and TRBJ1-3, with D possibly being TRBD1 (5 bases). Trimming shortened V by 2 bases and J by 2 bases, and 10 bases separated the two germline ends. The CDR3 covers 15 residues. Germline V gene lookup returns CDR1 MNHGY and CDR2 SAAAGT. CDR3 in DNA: TGTGCCAGCAGTTACACTACAGGACCTGGAAACACCATATATTTT. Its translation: CASSYTTGPGNTIYF.

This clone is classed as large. CDR3 sequence reads: CASSGGSTDTQYF. For the CDR3, the DNA is TGTGCCAGCAGTGGCGGGAGCACAGATACGCAGTATTTT. This rearrangement joins TRBV6-8 to TRBJ2-3; weak D call: TRBD2 (5 bases). The ends were cut back, 5 bases at V and 0 bases at J, with 6 bases in the middle. This CDR3 contains 13 residues. From germline, CDR1 is MNHGY and CDR2 SAAAGT.

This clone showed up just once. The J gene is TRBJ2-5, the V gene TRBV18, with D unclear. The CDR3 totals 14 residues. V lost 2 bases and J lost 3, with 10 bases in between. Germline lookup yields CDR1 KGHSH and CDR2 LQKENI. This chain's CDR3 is CASSPWSSEETQYF. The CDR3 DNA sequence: TGTGCCAGCTCACCATGGTCCTCCGAAGAGACCCAGTACTTC.

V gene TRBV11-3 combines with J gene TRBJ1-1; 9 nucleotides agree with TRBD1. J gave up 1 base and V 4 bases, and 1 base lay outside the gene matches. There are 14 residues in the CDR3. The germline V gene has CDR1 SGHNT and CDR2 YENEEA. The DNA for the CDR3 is TGTGCCAGCAGCTCGACAGGGGGGAACACTGAAGCTTTCTTT. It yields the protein CASSSTGGNTEAFF.

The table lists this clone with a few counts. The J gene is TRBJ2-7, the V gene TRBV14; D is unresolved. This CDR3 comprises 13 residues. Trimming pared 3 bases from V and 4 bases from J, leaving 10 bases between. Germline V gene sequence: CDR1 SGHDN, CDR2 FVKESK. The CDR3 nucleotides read TGTGCCAGCAGCCATTTACCACCTTACGAGCAGTACTTC. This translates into CASSHLPPYEQYF.

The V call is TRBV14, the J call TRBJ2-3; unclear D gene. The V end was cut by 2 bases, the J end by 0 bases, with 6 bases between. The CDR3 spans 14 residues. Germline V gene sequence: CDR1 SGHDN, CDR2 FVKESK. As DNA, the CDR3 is TGTGCCAGCAGCCAACTAGAAAGCACAGATACGCAGTATTTT. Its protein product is CASSQLESTDTQYF. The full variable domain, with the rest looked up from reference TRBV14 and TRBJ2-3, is EAGVTQFPSHSVIEKGQTVTLRCDPISGHDNLYWYRRVMGKEIKFLLHFVKESKQDESGMPNNRFLAERTGGTYSTLKVQPAELEDSGVYFCASSQLESTDTQYFGPGTRLTVL.

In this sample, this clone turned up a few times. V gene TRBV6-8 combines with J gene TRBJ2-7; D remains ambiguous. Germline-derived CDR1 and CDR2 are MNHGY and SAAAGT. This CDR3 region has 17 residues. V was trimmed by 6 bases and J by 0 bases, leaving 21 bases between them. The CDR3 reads CASRLPSKGTLSYEQYF. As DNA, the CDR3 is TGTGCCAGCAGGCTCCCCTCAAAGGGAACCCTCTCCTACGAGCAGTACTTC.

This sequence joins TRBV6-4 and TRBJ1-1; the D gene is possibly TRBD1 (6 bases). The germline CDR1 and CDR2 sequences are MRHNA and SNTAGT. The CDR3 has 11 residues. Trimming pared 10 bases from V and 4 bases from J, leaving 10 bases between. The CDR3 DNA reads TGTGCCATCAAAGGGGGCACTGAAGCTTTCTTT. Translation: CAIKGGTEAFF.

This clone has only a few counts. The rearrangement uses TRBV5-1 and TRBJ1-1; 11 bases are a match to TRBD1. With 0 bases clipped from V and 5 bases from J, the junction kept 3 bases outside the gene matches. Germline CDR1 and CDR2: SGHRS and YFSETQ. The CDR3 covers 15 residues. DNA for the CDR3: TGCGCCAGCAGCTTGGGGACAGGGGGCAGTACTGAAGCTTTCTTT. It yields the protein CASSLGTGGSTEAFF.

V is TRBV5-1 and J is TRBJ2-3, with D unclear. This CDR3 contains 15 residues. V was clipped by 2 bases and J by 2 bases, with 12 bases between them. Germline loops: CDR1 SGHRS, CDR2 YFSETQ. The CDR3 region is CASSFGNPSTDTQYF. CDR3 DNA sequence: TGCGCCAGCAGCTTCGGCAACCCTTCCACAGATACGCAGTATTTT.

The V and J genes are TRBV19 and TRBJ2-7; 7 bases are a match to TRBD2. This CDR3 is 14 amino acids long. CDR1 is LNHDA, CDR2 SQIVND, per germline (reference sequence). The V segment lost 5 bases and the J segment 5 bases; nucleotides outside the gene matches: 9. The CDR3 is CASSQAAGSDEQYF. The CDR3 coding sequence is TGTGCCAGTAGTCAGGCAGCGGGGTCTGACGAGCAGTACTTC.

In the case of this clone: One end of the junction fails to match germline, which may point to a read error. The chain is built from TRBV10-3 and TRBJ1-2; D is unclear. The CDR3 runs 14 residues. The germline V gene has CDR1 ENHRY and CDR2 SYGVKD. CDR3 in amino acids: CASSELGGNYGYTF. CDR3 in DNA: TGTGCCAGCAGTGAGCTGGGAGGGAACTATGGCTACACCTTC.

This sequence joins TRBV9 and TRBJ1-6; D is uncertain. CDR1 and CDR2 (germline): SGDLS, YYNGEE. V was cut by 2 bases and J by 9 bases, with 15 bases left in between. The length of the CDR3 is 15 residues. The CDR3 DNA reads TGTGCCAGCAGCGTCGGGAGGCAGGATGGTTCACCCCTCCACTTT. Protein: CASSVGRQDGSPLHF.

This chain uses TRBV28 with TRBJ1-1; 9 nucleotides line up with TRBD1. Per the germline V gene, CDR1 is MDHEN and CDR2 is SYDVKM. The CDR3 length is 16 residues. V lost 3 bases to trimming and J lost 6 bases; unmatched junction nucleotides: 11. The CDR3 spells CASSFTGGAGRSEAFF. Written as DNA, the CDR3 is TGTGCCAGCAGTTTTACAGGGGGCGCGGGTCGGTCTGAAGCTTTCTTT.

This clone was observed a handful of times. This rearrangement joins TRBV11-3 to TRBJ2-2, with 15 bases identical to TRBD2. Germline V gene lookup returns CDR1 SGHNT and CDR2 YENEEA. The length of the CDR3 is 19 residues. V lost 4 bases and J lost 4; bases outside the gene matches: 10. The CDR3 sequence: CASSSGLAGGRAGTGELFF. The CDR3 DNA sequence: TGTGCCAGCAGCTCCGGACTAGCGGGAGGGAGGGCTGGCACCGGGGAGCTGTTTTTT.

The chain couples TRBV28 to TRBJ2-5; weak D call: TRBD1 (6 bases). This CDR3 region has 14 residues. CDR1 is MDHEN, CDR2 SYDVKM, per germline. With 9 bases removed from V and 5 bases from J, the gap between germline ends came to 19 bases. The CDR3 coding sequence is TGTGCCAGAACGGGACACCCGGCTGGGGAGACCCAGTACTTC. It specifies CARTGHPAGETQYF.

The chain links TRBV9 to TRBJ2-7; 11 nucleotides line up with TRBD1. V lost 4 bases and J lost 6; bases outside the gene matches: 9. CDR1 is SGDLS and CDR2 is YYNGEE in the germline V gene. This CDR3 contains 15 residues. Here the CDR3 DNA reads TGTGCCAGCAGCCCTCAGGGGACAGGGGGGCGCGAGCAGTACTTC. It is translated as CASSPQGTGGREQYF.

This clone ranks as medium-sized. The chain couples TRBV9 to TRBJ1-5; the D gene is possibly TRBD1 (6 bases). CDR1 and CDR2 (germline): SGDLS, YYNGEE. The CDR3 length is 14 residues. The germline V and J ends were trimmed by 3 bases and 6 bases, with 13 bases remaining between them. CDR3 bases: TGTGCCAGCAGCGCGCAGGGGTTGGGTCAGCCCCAGCATTTT. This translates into CASSAQGLGQPQHF.

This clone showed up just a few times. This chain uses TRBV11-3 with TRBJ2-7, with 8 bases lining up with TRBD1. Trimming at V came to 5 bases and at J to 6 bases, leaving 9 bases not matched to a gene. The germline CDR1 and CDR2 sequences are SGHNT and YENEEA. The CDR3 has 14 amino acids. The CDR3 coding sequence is TGTGCCAGCAGCCACGGACAGGGAGCCGGCGAGCAGTACTTC. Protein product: CASSHGQGAGEQYF.

CDR3 in DNA: TGTGCCAGCAGCGACCGGGACAGAGCCCTTGAAGCTTTCTTT. This codes for CASSDRDRALEAFF. The chain has TRBV11-3 and TRBJ1-1, with 7 bases identical to TRBD1. Germline-derived CDR1 and CDR2 are SGHNT and YENEEA. The CDR3 spans 14 residues. After removal of 5 bases from V and 7 bases from J, the junction contained 10 bases not matched to a gene.

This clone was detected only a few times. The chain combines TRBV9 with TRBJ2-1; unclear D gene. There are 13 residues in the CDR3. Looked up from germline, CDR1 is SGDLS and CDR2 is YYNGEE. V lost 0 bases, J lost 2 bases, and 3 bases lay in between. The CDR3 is CASSVATYNEQFF. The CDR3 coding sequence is TGTGCCAGCAGCGTAGCTACCTACAATGAGCAGTTCTTC.

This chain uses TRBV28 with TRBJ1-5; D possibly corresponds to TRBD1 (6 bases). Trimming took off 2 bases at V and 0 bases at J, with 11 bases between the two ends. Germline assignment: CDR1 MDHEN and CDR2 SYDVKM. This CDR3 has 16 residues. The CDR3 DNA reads TGTGCCAGCAGTTTAGGACAGTTTTTTAGCAATCAGCCCCAGCATTTT. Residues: CASSLGQFFSNQPQHF.

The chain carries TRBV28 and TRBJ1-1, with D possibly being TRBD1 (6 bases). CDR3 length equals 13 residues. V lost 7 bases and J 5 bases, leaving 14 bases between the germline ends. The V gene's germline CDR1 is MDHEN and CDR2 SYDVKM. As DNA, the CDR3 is TGTGCCAGCACCCGGCAGGGGAGAACTGAAGCTTTCTTT. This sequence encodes CASTRQGRTEAFF. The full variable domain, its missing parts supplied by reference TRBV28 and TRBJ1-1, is DVKVTQSSRYLVKRTGEKVFLECVQDMDHENMFWYRQDPGLGLRLIYFSYDVKMKEKGDIPEGYSVSREKKERFSLILESASTNQTSMYLCASTRQGRTEAFFGQGTRLTVV.